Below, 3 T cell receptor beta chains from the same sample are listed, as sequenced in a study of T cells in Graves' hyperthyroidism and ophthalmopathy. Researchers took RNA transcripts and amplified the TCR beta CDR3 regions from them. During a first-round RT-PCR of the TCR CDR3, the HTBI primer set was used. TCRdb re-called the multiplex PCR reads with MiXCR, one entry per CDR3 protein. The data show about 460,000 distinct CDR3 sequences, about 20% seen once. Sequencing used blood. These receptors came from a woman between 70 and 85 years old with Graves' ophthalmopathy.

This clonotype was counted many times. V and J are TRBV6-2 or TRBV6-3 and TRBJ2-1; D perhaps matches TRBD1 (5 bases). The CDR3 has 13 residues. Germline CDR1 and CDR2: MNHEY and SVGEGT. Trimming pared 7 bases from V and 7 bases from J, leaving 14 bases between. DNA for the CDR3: TGTGCCAGCAATTCACCCAGGGAAAATGAGCAGTTCTTC. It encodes CASNSPRENEQFF.

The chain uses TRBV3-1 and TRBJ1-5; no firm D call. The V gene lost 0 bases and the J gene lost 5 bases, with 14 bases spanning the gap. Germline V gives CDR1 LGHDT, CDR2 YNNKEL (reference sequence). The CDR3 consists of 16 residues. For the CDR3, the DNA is TGTGCCAGCAGCCAAGATCCAGTATTCGGCTATCAGCCCCAGCATTTT. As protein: CASSQDPVFGYQPQHF.

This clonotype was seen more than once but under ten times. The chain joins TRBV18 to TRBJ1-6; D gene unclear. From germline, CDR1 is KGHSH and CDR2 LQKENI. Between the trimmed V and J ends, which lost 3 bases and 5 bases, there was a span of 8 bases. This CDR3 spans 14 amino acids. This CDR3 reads CASSPTTDNSPLHF. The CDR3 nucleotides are TGTGCCAGCTCACCCACAACAGATAATTCACCCCTCCACTTT.